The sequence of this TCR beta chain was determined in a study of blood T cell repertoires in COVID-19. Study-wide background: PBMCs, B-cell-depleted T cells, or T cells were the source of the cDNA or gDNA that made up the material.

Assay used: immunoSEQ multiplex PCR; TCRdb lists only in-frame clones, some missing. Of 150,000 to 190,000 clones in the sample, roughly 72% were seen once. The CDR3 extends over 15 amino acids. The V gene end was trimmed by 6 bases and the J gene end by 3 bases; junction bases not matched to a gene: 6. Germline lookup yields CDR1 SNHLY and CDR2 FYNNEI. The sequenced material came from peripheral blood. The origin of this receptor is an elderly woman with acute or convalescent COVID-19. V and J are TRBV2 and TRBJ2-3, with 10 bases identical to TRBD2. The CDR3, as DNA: TGTGCCAGCAGGCCAGCGGGGGGGAAGACAGATACGCAGTATTTT. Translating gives CASRPAGGKTDTQYF.